Each of the 2 T cell receptor beta chains below was sequenced from the same sample in a study of T cells in pancreatic ductal adenocarcinoma. Selected pancreatic ductal adenocarcinoma patients had undergone surgery without neoadjuvant therapy. Measured with immunoSEQ multiplex PCR; TCRdb has only the in-frame clones, and not every one. Here the sample spans over 90,000 clones, roughly 95% being singletons. The sequenced sample was PBMCs. These receptors were obtained from a human donor with pancreatic ductal adenocarcinoma.

The V call is TRBV5-1, the J call TRBJ2-5; 12 bases align to TRBD2. CDR1 and CDR2 (germline): SGHRS, YFSETQ. This CDR3 region has 15 residues. The J segment lost 5 bases and the V segment lost 4 bases, leaving 6 bases of the junction unmatched. CDR3 DNA: TGCGCCAGCAGCCGACTAGCGGGAGCCGAGGAGACCCAGTACTTC. It is translated as CASSRLAGAEETQYF.

The V call is TRBV5-1, the J call TRBJ2-3; TRBD2 aligns across 9 bases. This CDR3 contains 15 residues. The germline V gene has CDR1 SGHRS and CDR2 YFSETQ. Trimming cost V 7 bases and J 0 bases; bases outside gene matches: 6. CDR3 in amino acids: CASAVSGGSTDTQYF. As DNA, the CDR3 is TGCGCCAGCGCAGTTAGCGGGGGAAGCACAGATACGCAGTATTTT.